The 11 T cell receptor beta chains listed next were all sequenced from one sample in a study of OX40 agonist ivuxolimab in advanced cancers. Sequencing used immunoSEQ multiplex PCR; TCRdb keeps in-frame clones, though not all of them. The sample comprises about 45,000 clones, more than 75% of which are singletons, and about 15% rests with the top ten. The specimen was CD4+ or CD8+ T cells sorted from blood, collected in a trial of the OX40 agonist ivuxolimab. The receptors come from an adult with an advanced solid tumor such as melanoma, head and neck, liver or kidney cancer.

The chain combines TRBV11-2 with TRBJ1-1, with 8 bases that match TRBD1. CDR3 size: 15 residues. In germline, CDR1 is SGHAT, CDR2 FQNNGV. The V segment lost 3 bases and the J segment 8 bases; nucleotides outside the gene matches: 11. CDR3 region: CASSFSGGAPPEAFF. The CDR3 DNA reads TGTGCCAGCAGCTTCTCAGGGGGCGCTCCCCCCGAAGCTTTCTTT.

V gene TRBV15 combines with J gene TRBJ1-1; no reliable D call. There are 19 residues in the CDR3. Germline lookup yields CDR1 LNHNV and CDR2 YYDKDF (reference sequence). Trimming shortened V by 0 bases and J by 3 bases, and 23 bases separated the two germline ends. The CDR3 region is CATSRDGVGQFPVDTEAFF. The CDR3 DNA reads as TGTGCCACCAGCAGAGATGGGGTAGGGCAGTTCCCTGTCGACACTGAAGCTTTCTTT.

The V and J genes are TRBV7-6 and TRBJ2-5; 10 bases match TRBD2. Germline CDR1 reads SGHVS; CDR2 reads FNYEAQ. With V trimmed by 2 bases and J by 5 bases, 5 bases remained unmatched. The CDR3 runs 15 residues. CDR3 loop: CASSLLLAGDETQYF. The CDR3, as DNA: TGTGCCAGCAGCTTACTTCTAGCGGGGGATGAGACCCAGTACTTC.

CDR3 protein: CASSFGANYEQYF. The CDR3 nucleotides read TGTGCCAGCAGCTTCGGGGCAAACTACGAGCAGTACTTC. The chain has TRBV7-2 and TRBJ2-7; the D call may be TRBD1 or TRBD2 (5 bases each). This CDR3 region has 13 residues. With 3 bases removed from V and 3 bases from J, the gap between germline ends came to 9 bases. Germline V lookup: CDR1 SGHTA, CDR2 FQGNSA.

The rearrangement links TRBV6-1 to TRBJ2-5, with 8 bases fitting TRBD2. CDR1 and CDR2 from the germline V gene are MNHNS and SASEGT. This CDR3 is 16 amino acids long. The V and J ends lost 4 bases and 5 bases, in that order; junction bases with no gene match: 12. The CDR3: CASSGIAGRRGETQYF. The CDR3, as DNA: TGTGCCAGCAGTGGTATAGCGGGGCGCCGAGGGGAGACCCAGTACTTC.

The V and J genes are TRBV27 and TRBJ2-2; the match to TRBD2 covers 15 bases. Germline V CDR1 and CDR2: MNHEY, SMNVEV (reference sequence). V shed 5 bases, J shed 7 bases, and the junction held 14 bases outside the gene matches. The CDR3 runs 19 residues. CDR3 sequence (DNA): TGTGCCAGCAGTCCCGGACTAGCGGGAGGGCGGAATGGGAACGGGGAGCTGTTTTTT. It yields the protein CASSPGLAGGRNGNGELFF.

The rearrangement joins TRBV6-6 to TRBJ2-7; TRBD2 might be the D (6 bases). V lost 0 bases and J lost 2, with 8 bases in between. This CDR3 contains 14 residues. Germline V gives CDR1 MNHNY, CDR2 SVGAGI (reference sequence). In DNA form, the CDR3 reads TGTGCCAGCAGTTACTCTGGGGAGGCCTACGAGCAGTACTTC. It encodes CASSYSGEAYEQYF.

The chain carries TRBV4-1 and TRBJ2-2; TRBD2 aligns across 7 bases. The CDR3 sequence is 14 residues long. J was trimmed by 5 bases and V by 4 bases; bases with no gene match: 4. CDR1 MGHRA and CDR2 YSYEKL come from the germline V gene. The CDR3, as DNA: TGCGCCAGCAGCCCGTATAGCGGGACCGGGGAGCTGTTTTTT. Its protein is CASSPYSGTGELFF.

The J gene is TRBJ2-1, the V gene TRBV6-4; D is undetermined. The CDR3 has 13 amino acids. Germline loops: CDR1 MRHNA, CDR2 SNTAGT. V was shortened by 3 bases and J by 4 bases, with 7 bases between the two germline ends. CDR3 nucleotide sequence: TGTGCCAGCAGTGATTTACCGTACAATGAGCAGTTCTTC. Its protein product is CASSDLPYNEQFF.

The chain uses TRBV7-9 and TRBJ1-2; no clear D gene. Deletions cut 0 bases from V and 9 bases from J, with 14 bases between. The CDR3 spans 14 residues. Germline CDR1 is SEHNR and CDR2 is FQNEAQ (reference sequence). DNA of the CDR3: TGTGCCAGCAGCTTAGCGCAAAAGACCGATAGCTACACCTTC. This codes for CASSLAQKTDSYTF. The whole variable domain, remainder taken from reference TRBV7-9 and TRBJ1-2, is DTGVSQNPRHKITKRGQNVTFRCDPISEHNRLYWYRQTLGQGPEFLTYFQNEAQLEKSRLLSDRFSAERPKGSFSTLEIQRTEQGDSAMYLCASSLAQKTDSYTFGSGTRLTVV.

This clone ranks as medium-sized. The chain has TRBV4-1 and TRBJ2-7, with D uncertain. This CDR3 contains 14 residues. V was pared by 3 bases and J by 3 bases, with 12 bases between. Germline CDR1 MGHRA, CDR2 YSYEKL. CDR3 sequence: CASSQGDLHYEQYF. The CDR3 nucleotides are TGCGCCAGCAGCCAGGGCGACTTACACTACGAGCAGTACTTC.